This T cell receptor (beta chain) was identified in a study of shared clonotypes between healthy human individuals. CD45RO-negative, CCR7-positively selected cells formed the naive CD8 fraction, excluding terminally differentiated effector memory CD45RA+ cells. Libraries were prepared by immunoSEQ multiplex PCR; TCRdb keeps only in-frame clonotypes and omits some of them. The sample lists about 2 million clones; over 85% were seen once. With 5 bases removed from V and 0 bases from J, the gap between germline ends came to 12 bases. Per germline, CDR1 SGHRS and CDR2 YFSETQ. The CDR3 contains 14 residues.

This chain connects TRBV5-1 to TRBJ2-7; the D is unclear. The source material was naive CD8+ T cells sorted from blood. The sequence came from a man aged 18 to 30 in good health. The CDR3 region is CASRPGRNSYEQYF. The CDR3 coding sequence is TGCGCCAGCAGGCCCGGACGGAACTCCTACGAGCAGTACTTC.